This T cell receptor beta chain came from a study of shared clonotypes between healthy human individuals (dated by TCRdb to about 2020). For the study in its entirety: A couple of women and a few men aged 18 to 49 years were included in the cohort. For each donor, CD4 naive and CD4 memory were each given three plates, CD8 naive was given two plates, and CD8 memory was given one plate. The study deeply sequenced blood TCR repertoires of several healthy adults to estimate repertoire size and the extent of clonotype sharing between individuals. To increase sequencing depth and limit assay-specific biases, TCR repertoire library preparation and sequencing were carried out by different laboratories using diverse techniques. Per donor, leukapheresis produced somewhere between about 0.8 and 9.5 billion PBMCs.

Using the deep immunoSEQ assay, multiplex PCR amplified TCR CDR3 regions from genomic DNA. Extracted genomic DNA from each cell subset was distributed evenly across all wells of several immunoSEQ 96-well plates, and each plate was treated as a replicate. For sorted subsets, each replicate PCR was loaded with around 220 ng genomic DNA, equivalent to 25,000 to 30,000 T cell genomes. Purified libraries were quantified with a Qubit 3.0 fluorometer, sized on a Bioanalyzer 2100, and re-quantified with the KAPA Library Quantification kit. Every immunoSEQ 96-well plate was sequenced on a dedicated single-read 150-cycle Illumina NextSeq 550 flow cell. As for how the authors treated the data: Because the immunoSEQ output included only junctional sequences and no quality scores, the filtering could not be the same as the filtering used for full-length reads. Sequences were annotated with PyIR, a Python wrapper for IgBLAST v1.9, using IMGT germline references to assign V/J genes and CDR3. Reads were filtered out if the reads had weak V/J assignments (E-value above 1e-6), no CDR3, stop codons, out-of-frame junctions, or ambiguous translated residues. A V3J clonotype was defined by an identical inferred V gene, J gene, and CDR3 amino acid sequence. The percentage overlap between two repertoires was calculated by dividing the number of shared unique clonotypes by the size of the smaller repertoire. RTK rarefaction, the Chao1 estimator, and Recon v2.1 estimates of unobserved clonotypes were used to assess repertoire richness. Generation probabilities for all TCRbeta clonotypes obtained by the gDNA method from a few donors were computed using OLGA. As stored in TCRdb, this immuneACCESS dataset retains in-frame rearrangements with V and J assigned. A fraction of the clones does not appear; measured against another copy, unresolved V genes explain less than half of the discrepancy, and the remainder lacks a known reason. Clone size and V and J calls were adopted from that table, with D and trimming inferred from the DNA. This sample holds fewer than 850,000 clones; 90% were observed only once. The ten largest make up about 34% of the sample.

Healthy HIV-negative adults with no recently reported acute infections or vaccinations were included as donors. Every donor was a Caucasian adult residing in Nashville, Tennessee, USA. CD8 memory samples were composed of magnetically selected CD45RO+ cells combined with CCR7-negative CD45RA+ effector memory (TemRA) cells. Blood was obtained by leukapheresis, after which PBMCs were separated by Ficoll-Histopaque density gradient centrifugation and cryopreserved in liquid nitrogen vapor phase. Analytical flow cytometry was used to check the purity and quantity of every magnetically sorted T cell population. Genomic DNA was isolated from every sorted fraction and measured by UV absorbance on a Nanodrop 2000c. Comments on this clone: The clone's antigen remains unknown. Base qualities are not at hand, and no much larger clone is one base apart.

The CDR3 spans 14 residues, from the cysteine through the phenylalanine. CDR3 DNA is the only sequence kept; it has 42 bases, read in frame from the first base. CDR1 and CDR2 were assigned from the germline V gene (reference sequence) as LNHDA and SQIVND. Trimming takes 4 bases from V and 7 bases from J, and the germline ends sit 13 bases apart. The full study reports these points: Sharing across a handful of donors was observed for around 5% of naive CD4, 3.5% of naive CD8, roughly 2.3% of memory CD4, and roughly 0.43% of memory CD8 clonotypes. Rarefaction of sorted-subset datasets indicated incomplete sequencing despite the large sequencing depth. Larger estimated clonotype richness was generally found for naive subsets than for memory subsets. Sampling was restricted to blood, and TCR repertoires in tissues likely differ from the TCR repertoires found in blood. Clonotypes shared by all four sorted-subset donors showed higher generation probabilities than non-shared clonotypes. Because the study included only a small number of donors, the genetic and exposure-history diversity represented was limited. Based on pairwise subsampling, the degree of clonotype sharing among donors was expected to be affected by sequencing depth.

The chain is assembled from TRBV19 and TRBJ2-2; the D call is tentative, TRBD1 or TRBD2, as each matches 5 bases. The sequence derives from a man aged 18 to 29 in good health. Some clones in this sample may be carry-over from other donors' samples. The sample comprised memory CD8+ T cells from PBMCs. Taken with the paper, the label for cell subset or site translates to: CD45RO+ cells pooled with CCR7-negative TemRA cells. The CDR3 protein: CASSTNRDLGELFF. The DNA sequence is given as TGTGCCAGTAGTACAAACCGGGACCTCGGGGAGCTGTTTTTT.